One sample yielded the 15 T cell receptor beta chains listed below, sequenced in a study of identical twins. TCRdb ran MiXCR on the 5' RACE reads and lists one entry per CDR3 protein. The table records just under 650,000 distinct CDR3 sequences, under 8.5% of them present only once. The data were also submitted as part of a second study, on yellow fever vaccine responses in identical twins.

Sequenced input: PBMCs. The receptor source for this set is a woman in her late teens or twenties in good health.

This clonotype showed up many times. This chain connects TRBV2 to TRBJ2-2, with no clear D. The V and J ends lost 1 base and 2 bases respectively, with 5 bases between them. Per the germline V gene, CDR1 is SNHLY and CDR2 is FYNNEI. The CDR3 runs 14 residues. CDR3 nucleotides: TGTGCCAGCAGTGAAGAATTAAACACCGGGGAGCTGTTTTTT. Translated, it gives CASSEELNTGELFF. Filled out from reference TRBV2 and TRBJ2-2, the complete variable domain reads EPEVTQTPSHQVTQMGQEVILRCVPISNHLYFYWYRQILGQKVEFLVSFYNNEISEKSEIFDDQFSVERPDGSNFTLKIRSTKLEDSAMYFCASSEELNTGELFFGEGSRLTVL.

The V call is TRBV20-1, the J call TRBJ2-7; TRBD1 might be the D (6 bases). This CDR3 is built from 15 residues. The germline gives CDR1 DFQATT, CDR2 SNEGSKA (reference sequence). The V end lost 3 bases, the J end lost 0 bases, and 15 bases lay between the germline ends. This CDR3 reads CSARRGGTYSYEQYV. CDR3 coding DNA: TGCAGTGCTAGGCGAGGGGGAACCTACTCCTACGAGCAGTACGTC.

At least ten counts were recorded for this clonotype. The rearrangement links TRBV2 to TRBJ1-4, with TRBD1 identical over 8 bases. V lost 4 bases to trimming and J lost 6 bases; unmatched junction nucleotides: 13. Germline-derived CDR1 and CDR2 are SNHLY and FYNNEI. The CDR3 has 17 amino acids. The CDR3 DNA follows: TGTGCCAGCAGTGCGTGGGAGACAGGGGTTGAATATGAAAAACTGTTTTTT. It specifies CASSAWETGVEYEKLFF. The variable domain in full, with the rest retrieved from reference TRBV2 and TRBJ1-4, is EPEVTQTPSHQVTQMGQEVILRCVPISNHLYFYWYRQILGQKVEFLVSFYNNEISEKSEIFDDQFSVERPDGSNFTLKIRSTKLEDSAMYFCASSAWETGVEYEKLFFGSGTQLSVL.

The chain employs TRBV20-1 and TRBJ2-3; 12 bases match TRBD2. The CDR3 totals 15 residues. Germline V CDR1 and CDR2: DFQATT, SNEGSKA (reference sequence). The V gene end was trimmed by 6 bases and the J gene end by 5 bases; junction bases not matched to a gene: 9. The CDR3 DNA follows: TGCAGTGCCAGGGGACTAGCGGGTTTTGAAGATACGCAGTATTTT. Translation gives CSARGLAGFEDTQYF.

This clonotype was found a few times. The rearrangement links TRBV12-3 or TRBV12-4 to TRBJ2-3; D might be TRBD2 (6 bases). V lost 5 bases, J lost 3 bases, and 15 bases lay in between. CDR3 length: 15 residues. The CDR3 protein is CASSRLEVVTDTQYF. For the CDR3, the DNA is TGTGCCAGCAGTCGACTAGAGGTTGTGACAGATACGCAGTATTTT.

Many counts were recorded for this clonotype. The genes are TRBV7-7 and TRBJ2-2; D is perhaps TRBD1 or TRBD2 (6 bases each). The CDR3 sequence is 15 residues long. Looked up from germline, CDR1 is SSHAT and CDR2 is FNYEAQ (reference sequence). Trimming took 2 bases from V and 2 from J, leaving 9 bases between them. The CDR3: CASSLLGGNTGELFF. DNA for the CDR3: TGTGCCAGCAGCTTACTGGGGGGCAACACCGGGGAGCTGTTTTTT.

This clonotype has a count of ten or more. The chain couples TRBV29-1 to TRBJ1-1; D possibly corresponds to TRBD1 (5 bases). This CDR3 has 12 amino acids. The germline gives CDR1 SQVTM, CDR2 ANQGSEA. The V end lost 4 bases, the J end lost 5 bases, and 11 bases lay between the germline ends. This chain's CDR3 is CSVVGRGTEAFF. For the CDR3, the DNA is TGCAGCGTTGTGGGACGGGGAACTGAAGCTTTCTTT.

The V and J genes are TRBV10-3 and TRBJ1-4; a possible D gene is TRBD1 (6 bases). The length of the CDR3 is 14 residues. Trimming took 7 bases from V and 1 from J, leaving 10 bases between them. Germline V CDR1 and CDR2: ENHRY, SYGVKD. CDR3 nucleotides: TGTGCCATCAAAGAAGGGGGAACTAATGAAAAACTGTTTTTT. Translating it yields CAIKEGGTNEKLFF.

This clonotype came up a few times. The chain links TRBV5-1 to TRBJ2-3; D not resolved. V was clipped by 4 bases and J by 0 bases, with 15 bases between them. CDR3 size: 16 residues. The germline V gene has CDR1 SGHRS and CDR2 YFSETQ. The CDR3 loop reads CASSLGGLESTDTQYF. DNA of the CDR3: TGCGCCAGCAGCCTTGGTGGTCTAGAGAGCACAGATACGCAGTATTTT.

This clonotype was counted at least ten times. The chain links TRBV7-6 to TRBJ2-2; 7 bases are a match to TRBD2. The CDR3 sequence is 17 residues long. Germline CDR1 is SGHVS and CDR2 is FNYEAQ. The J segment lost 3 bases and the V segment lost 0 bases, leaving 7 bases of the junction unmatched. The CDR3: CASSLAGGGVYTGELFF. CDR3 bases: TGTGCCAGCAGCTTAGCTGGTGGGGGGGTCTACACCGGGGAGCTGTTTTTT. Variable domain in full (rest from reference TRBV7-6 and TRBJ2-2): GAGVSQSPRYKVTKRGQDVALRCDPISGHVSLYWYRQALGQGPEFLTYFNYEAQQDKSGLPNDRFSAERPEGSISTLTIQRTEQRDSAMYRCASSLAGGGVYTGELFFGEGSRLTVL.

Ten or more counts support this clonotype. The rearrangement uses TRBV4-1 and TRBJ1-4; 7 bases map to TRBD1. Losses at the gene ends were 0 bases for V and 2 bases for J; bases not matched to a gene: 0. Germline V gives CDR1 MGHRA, CDR2 YSYEKL. The CDR3 covers 15 residues. The CDR3, as DNA: TGCGCCAGCAGCCAAGAGGGACAGACTAATGAAAAACTGTTTTTT. It translates to CASSQEGQTNEKLFF.

J is TRBJ2-1 and V is TRBV18; 14 bases map to TRBD2. The CDR3 has 18 residues. The V gene's germline CDR1 is KGHSH and CDR2 LQKENI. The trim removed 3 bases at V and 1 base at J, leaving 5 bases unmatched. CDR3 residues: CASSPGGLAGDSYNEQFF. As DNA, the CDR3 is TGTGCCAGCTCACCCGGGGGACTAGCGGGAGATTCCTACAATGAGCAGTTCTTC.

V gene TRBV6-5 combines with J gene TRBJ1-2; D is uncertain. Per the germline V gene, CDR1 is MNHEY and CDR2 is SVGAGI. With 2 bases removed from V and 10 bases from J, the gap between germline ends came to 8 bases. The CDR3 length is 11 residues. The CDR3 loop is CASSYAGVYTF. The DNA of the CDR3 is TGTGCCAGCAGTTACGCCGGCGTCTACACCTTC.

This rearrangement joins TRBV6-1 to TRBJ1-3; D remains ambiguous. CDR3 length: 14 amino acids. The V gene's germline CDR1 is MNHNS and CDR2 SASEGT. Trimming left V 7 bases short and J 0 bases short, with 10 bases between. The CDR3 loop reads CASKPINSGNTIYF. Here the CDR3 DNA reads TGTGCCAGCAAACCTATTAACTCTGGAAACACCATATATTTT.

This sequence joins TRBV7-3 and TRBJ2-3; D might be TRBD1 (5 bases). The CDR3 is made up of 13 amino acids. V was pared by 5 bases and J by 6 bases, with 12 bases between. Germline V gene lookup returns CDR1 SGHTA and CDR2 FQGTGA. CDR3 sequence reads: CASSDSPLDTQYF. The CDR3, as DNA: TGTGCCAGCAGCGACAGCCCCTTGGATACGCAGTATTTT.